The present T cell receptor (beta chain) was sequenced within a study of spatial heterogeneity in lung cancer. Study-level information: Among detected sequences, beta-chain ones consistently exceeded alpha-chain ones in number. Study-wide findings and caveats: One measure, the expanded intratumoral alpha and beta TCR count, tracked tumor mutation counts.

V was clipped by 6 bases and J by 8 bases; unmatched bases: 8. The CDR3 length is 13 residues. Germline V lookup: CDR1 MNHEY, CDR2 SVGAGI. Time point reported: sample taken at primary tumor resection. One entry per CDR3 protein, called by TCRdb with MiXCR from the 5' RACE reads. The sample shows fewer than 20,000 distinct CDR3 sequences, 7% of them seen only once. This clonotype came up many times. Its cognate antigen is unknown. This chain joins TRBV6-5 and TRBJ1-2; 8 bases are shared with TRBD1. This TCR came from a female donor with early-stage non-small cell lung cancer. Sequencing was performed on lung tumor tissue, taken at surgery. CDR3 protein: CASSQGQGLGYTF. For the CDR3, the DNA is TGTGCCAGCAGCCAAGGACAGGGCCTGGGCTACACCTTC.